Below are 22 T cell receptor beta chains sequenced from a single sample in a study of cytomegalovirus exposure and HLA in healthy donors. PCR involved 60 Vbeta and 13 Jbeta primers. Generated by immunoSEQ multiplex PCR, the TCRdb table keeps only in-frame clones and is missing some. The top ten hold roughly 3.7% of the sample, which has about 150,000 clones, 60% to 80% seen once. Material: PBMCs. The source of these receptors is a male donor in good health and CMV-seronegative.

The CDR3 bases are TGTGCCAGCAGTTACCGCGCAGGGTGGGGCTCGGCTGAAGCTTTCTTT. Its translation: CASSYRAGWGSAEAFF. The genes are TRBV6-5 and TRBJ1-1; D possibly corresponds to TRBD1 (5 bases). There are 16 residues in the CDR3. Germline CDR1 is MNHEY and CDR2 is SVGAGI. Trimming shortened V by 2 bases and J by 6 bases, and 19 bases separated the two germline ends.

The chain combines TRBV6-5 with TRBJ2-1; 14 bases are a match to TRBD2. V was clipped by 6 bases and J by 2 bases; unmatched bases: 0. The CDR3 consists of 15 residues. Germline-derived CDR1 and CDR2 are MNHEY and SVGAGI. CDR3 region: CASRGLAGAYNEQFF. The CDR3 DNA is TGTGCCAGCAGGGGACTAGCGGGGGCCTACAATGAGCAGTTCTTC.

This CDR3 is CASSQTWTGGMEGGNYGYTF. CDR3 DNA: TGTGCCAGCAGCCAGACTTGGACAGGGGGAATGGAAGGTGGTAACTATGGCTACACCTTC. This chain connects TRBV4-2 to TRBJ1-2; TRBD1 matches at 10 bases. The CDR3 contains 20 residues. Trimming took 3 bases from V and 1 from J; bases not matched to a gene: 17. In germline, CDR1 is LGHNA, CDR2 YNFKEQ.

J is TRBJ1-1 and V is TRBV19; possibly TRBD1 for D (6 bases). CDR1 and CDR2 (germline): LNHDA, SQIVND (reference sequence). Trimming cost V 7 bases and J 4 bases, with 13 bases left between them. This CDR3 has 13 residues. The CDR3 bases are TGTGCCAGTAAACCGGGAGGGGGCACTGAAGCTTTCTTT. Protein sequence: CASKPGGGTEAFF.

This clone was picked up a small number of times. The chain couples TRBV6-5 to TRBJ2-7; TRBD2 aligns across 7 bases. Per the germline V gene, CDR1 is MNHEY and CDR2 is SVGAGI. With 7 bases clipped from V and 1 base from J, the junction kept 4 bases outside the gene matches. The CDR3 spans 13 residues. The DNA of the CDR3 is TGTGCCAGCACTCGGGGGGAATCCTACGAGCAGTACTTC. Translation: CASTRGESYEQYF.

This sequence joins TRBV7-3 and TRBJ2-2, with 9 bases matching TRBD1. The germline gives CDR1 SGHTA, CDR2 FQGTGA. This CDR3 spans 14 amino acids. Trimming cost V 5 bases and J 7 bases; bases outside gene matches: 5. CDR3 DNA sequence: TGTGCCAGCAGCCCGGGACAGGGTGGCGGGGAGCTGTTTTTT. Encoded protein: CASSPGQGGGELFF.

The V and J genes are TRBV5-3 and TRBJ2-1; 10 bases are a match to TRBD2. TRBV5-3 is an ORF, and what it does is uncertain. This CDR3 contains 18 residues. Trimming removed 4 bases from V and 8 bases from J; junction bases left unmatched: 18. The CDR3 reads CARSPRTTQAGGLDEQFF. CDR3 sequence (DNA): TGTGCCAGAAGCCCGAGGACGACCCAAGCGGGGGGGCTGGATGAGCAGTTCTTC.

J is TRBJ1-6 and V is TRBV25-1, with 9 bases aligning to TRBD1. CDR1 MGHDK and CDR2 SYGVNS come from the germline V gene. Trimming at V came to 5 bases and at J to 7 bases, leaving 3 bases not matched to a gene. This CDR3 region has 14 residues. The CDR3 sequence: CASSPQGANSPLHF. CDR3 nucleotides: TGTGCCAGCAGTCCACAGGGGGCAAATTCACCCCTCCACTTT.

A note on this clone: The junction departs from the called germline gene at one end, perhaps through a read error. J is TRBJ2-7 and V is TRBV7-9, with a weak D call TRBD2 (5 bases). Germline-derived CDR1 and CDR2 are SEHNR and FQNEAQ (reference sequence). This CDR3 contains 14 residues. This chain's CDR3 is CASSLGVQIGVLHF. Here the CDR3 DNA reads TGTGCCAGCAGCTTGGGTGTGCAAATCGGGGTCTTGCACTTC.

This clone came up a few times. The chain links TRBV12-5 to TRBJ2-7; the match to TRBD1 covers 9 bases. Germline V gives CDR1 LGHNT, CDR2 FRNRAP. J gave up 7 bases and V 7 bases, and 8 bases lay outside the gene matches. CDR3 length: 13 residues. The CDR3 protein is CASAEQGAGEQYF. DNA for the CDR3: TGTGCTAGTGCCGAACAGGGGGCGGGGGAGCAGTACTTC.

The V call is TRBV5-5, the J call TRBJ1-2; possible D gene TRBD1, 5 bases. The germline V gene encodes CDR1 SGHKS and CDR2 YYEKEE (reference sequence). This CDR3 comprises 15 residues. With 3 bases removed from V and 1 base from J, the gap between germline ends came to 13 bases. The CDR3 DNA sequence: TGTGCCAGCAGCTCCAGCTCCAGGGATAACTATGGCTACACCTTC. Translated, it gives CASSSSSRDNYGYTF.

This sequence joins TRBV7-6 and TRBJ2-2; D is perhaps TRBD2 (5 bases). Germline values: CDR1 SGHVS, CDR2 FNYEAQ. The CDR3 is made up of 13 amino acids. Trimming left V 8 bases short and J 4 bases short, with 11 bases between. CDR3 region: CASRRDLTGELFF. The CDR3 region has the DNA TGTGCCAGCCGCCGGGATCTCACCGGGGAGCTGTTTTTT.

The DNA for the CDR3 is TGTGCCAGCAGCCTAGCGGGAGGAGTGGACAATGAGCAGTTCTTC. This encodes CASSLAGGVDNEQFF. The rearrangement joins TRBV7-3 to TRBJ2-1; 11 bases match TRBD2. The ends lost 5 bases at V and 5 bases at J; junction bases unmatched: 5. This CDR3 has 15 residues. CDR1 and CDR2 from the germline V gene are SGHTA and FQGTGA. Full variable domain (remainder filled in from reference TRBV7-3 and TRBJ2-1): GAGVSQTPSNKVTEKGKYVELRCDPISGHTALYWYRQSLGQGPEFLIYFQGTGAADDSGLPNDRFFAVRPEGSVSTLKIQRTERGDSAVYLCASSLAGGVDNEQFFGPGTRLTVL.

This clone was seen more than once but under ten times. The chain joins TRBV4-3 to TRBJ1-2; the match to TRBD1 covers 12 bases. Germline CDR1 is LGHNA and CDR2 is YSLEER. The CDR3 contains 16 residues. Germline trimming cut 1 base from V and 4 bases from J; bases unmatched to any gene: 4. In DNA, the CDR3 is TGCGCCAGCAGCCAAGGGGACAGGGGGCATGGCTATGGCTACACCTTC. The encoded protein is CASSQGDRGHGYGYTF.

The chain uses TRBV7-9 and TRBJ2-5; the match to TRBD1 covers 7 bases. In germline, CDR1 is SEHNR, CDR2 FQNEAQ (reference sequence). The V and J ends lost 5 bases and 0 bases, in that order; junction bases with no gene match: 9. The CDR3 consists of 16 residues. For the CDR3, the DNA is TGTGCCAGCAGCGCTCACAGGGGTATTTACCAAGAGACCCAGTACTTC. This codes for CASSAHRGIYQETQYF.

The chain combines TRBV7-3 with TRBJ2-5; D might be TRBD1 (6 bases). The closer fit of TRBJ2-7 to the DNA end suggests the J call may be wrong. This CDR3 is built from 16 residues. From germline, CDR1 is SGHTA and CDR2 FQGTGA. The CDR3 DNA reads TGTGCCAGCAGCTTACATGGACAGCGTTATTCCTACGAGCAGTACTTC. Protein sequence: CASSLHGQRYSYEQYF.

The V call is TRBV7-3, the J call TRBJ2-5; TRBD2 might be the D (7 bases). Germline V gene data show CDR1 as SGHTA and CDR2 as FQGTGA. V was trimmed by 2 bases and J by 5 bases, leaving 15 bases between them. The CDR3 consists of 15 residues. The CDR3 DNA is TGTGCCAGCAGCTTATCCGGGGGGCAGGGGGAGACCCAGTACTTC. As protein: CASSLSGGQGETQYF.

This chain's CDR3 is CSAAPTGTGGYGYTF. The CDR3 bases are TGCAGCGCAGCGCCCACAGGGACAGGGGGCTATGGCTACACCTTC. V gene TRBV29-1 combines with J gene TRBJ1-2, with 11 bases aligning to TRBD1. Germline V CDR1 and CDR2: SQVTM, ANQGSEA. This CDR3 has 15 residues. The J segment lost 4 bases and the V segment lost 7 bases, leaving 11 bases of the junction unmatched. The entire variable domain, with the rest obtained from reference TRBV29-1 and TRBJ1-2, is as follows: SAVISQKPSRDICQRGTSLTIQCQVDSQVTMMFWYRQQPGQSLTLIATANQGSEATYESGFVIDKFPISRPNLTFSTLTVSNMSPEDSSIYLCSAAPTGTGGYGYTFGSGTRLTVV.

The rearrangement links TRBV6-1 to TRBJ2-3; the match to TRBD2 covers 11 bases. The V segment lost 8 bases and the J segment 4 bases; nucleotides outside the gene matches: 5. Germline lookup yields CDR1 MNHNS and CDR2 SASEGT. The CDR3 has 14 amino acids. The DNA for the CDR3 is TGTGCCAGCTCTAGCGGGGGGTCGTCAGATACGCAGTATTTT. This codes for CASSSGGSSDTQYF.

This sequence joins TRBV7-3 and TRBJ2-1; 7 bases match TRBD1. The CDR3 has 15 residues. From germline, CDR1 is SGHTA and CDR2 FQGTGA. Trimming took 5 bases from V and 5 from J; bases not matched to a gene: 9. CDR3: CASSRGTEINNEQFF. The CDR3 nucleotides are TGTGCCAGCAGCAGAGGGACAGAAATAAACAATGAGCAGTTCTTC.

V and J are TRBV6-1 and TRBJ1-2; D is ambiguous. The CDR3 totals 14 residues. V was cut by 6 bases and J by 0 bases, with 11 bases left in between. CDR1 is MNHNS, CDR2 SASEGT, per germline. Here the CDR3 reads CASRDCLANYGYTF. In DNA form, the CDR3 reads TGTGCCAGCAGAGATTGCCTAGCTAACTATGGCTACACCTTC.

The J gene is TRBJ2-7, the V gene TRBV5-1; 9 bases fit TRBD1. Trimming at V came to 0 bases and at J to 3 bases, leaving 1 base not matched to a gene. The CDR3 covers 14 residues. CDR1 and CDR2 from the germline V gene are SGHRS and YFSETQ. The CDR3 nucleotides read TGCGCCAGCAGCTTGGAGGGACAGGGCTACGAGCAGTACTTC. Amino acid sequence: CASSLEGQGYEQYF.